This entry features one T cell receptor (beta chain) sequence. As yet, its antigen is unknown. The data belong to a study of cytomegalovirus exposure and HLA in healthy donors. Study-wide background: Previous work identified 120 million or so unique TCR beta sequences from about 179 million T cells. Study-level points and caveats: One cluster of highly shared sequence variants probably arose as a sequencing artifact. Earlier analysis looked at TCR beta V segments, and most were productive about 90% or about 30% of the time.

Healthy donors of bone marrow made up the group. V was pared by 5 bases and J by 6 bases, with 6 bases between. Germline CDR1 MNHEY, CDR2 SVGAGI. This CDR3 has 11 residues. This PCR relied on a set of 60 Vbeta primers and 13 Jbeta primers. Produced via immunoSEQ multiplex PCR; TCRdb's table is partial and in-frame only. Here the sample spans roughly 170,000 clones, around 80% being singletons. Sequencing input: PBMCs. The rearrangement uses TRBV6-5 and TRBJ2-3; D gene uncertain. The receptor was derived from a woman in her 30s in good health and CMV-seronegative. The CDR3: CASSLGDTQYF. Written as DNA, the CDR3 is TGTGCCAGCAGTCTAGGTGATACGCAGTATTTT.